This TCR beta chain was sequenced in a study of T cell repertoires in cytomegalovirus infection (dated by TCRdb to 2018 to 2020). About the full investigation: The peptide stimulations were aimed at well-studied HLA-B-restricted epitopes as well as recently identified HLA-C-restricted CMV epitopes, whose presentation resists viral immunomodulation. Donor HLA type was relevant to the analysis, because carriage of CMV infection together with the matching HLA type was indicated by public TCR beta signatures.

Trimming at the junction amounts to 2 bases on V and 8 bases on J, and the germline ends lie 10 bases apart. From a lookup of the germline V gene, CDR1 and CDR2 are MGHRA and YSYEKL. The CDR3 runs 13 amino acids, cysteine and phenylalanine included. Kept here is only the CDR3 DNA, which spans 39 bases and is read in frame from base 1. Summary of the overall study and its limitations: Carriers of CMV infection plus the relevant HLA type were discriminated by the cumulative frequency of public TCR beta family members in the study cohort and in an independent roughly 350-donor cohort. The ex vivo response was dominated by HLA-C-restricted CMV-specific TCR beta clonotypes, and the single most frequent clonotype in two of eight donors was supplied by these HLA-C-restricted clonotypes.

TCRdb shows the sequencer as Illumina HiSeq 1500. TCRdb reran the public reads through fastp at Q25 and MiXCR, keeping productive beta chains. Merged by CDR3 protein, the rows form single entries marked with the most common genes and DNA. A total of about 110,000 distinct CDR3 sequences appear in this sample, around 31% of them only once. The top ten hold 80% to 90% of the sample. The treatment or condition label corresponds to: in vitro stimulation with specific CMV peptide epitopes to enrich CMV-specific T cells. Of note for this clonotype: Its antigen remains undetermined. Base quality data are lacking; no much larger clone is found one base away.

The sequences come from CD8+ T cells from cultured PBMCs, collected from culture after CMV antigen stimulation. The chain links TRBV4-1 with TRBJ2-1, with the identity of the D gene unclear. The source of this sequence is a human donor in good health (CMV status not recorded). Some clones in this sample may be carry-over from other donors' samples. The DNA sequence follows: TGCGCCAGCAGCCAATTGACCCGGCATGAGCAGTTCTTC. It is translated as CASSQLTRHEQFF.